What follows are 18 T cell receptor beta chains derived from one specimen sequenced in a study of technical replicates of blood from a few donors. Sequencing used immunoSEQ multiplex PCR; TCRdb keeps in-frame clones, though not all of them. There are 60,000 to 75,000 clones in the sample; approximately 90% occur only once, and more than 4.5% lies in the top ten. The source material was PBMCs. The source is a human donor in good health. Some clones in this sample may be carry-over from other donors' samples.

V is TRBV5-1 and J is TRBJ1-1; possibly TRBD1 for D (6 bases). CDR1 and CDR2 (germline): SGHRS, YFSETQ. This CDR3 spans 15 amino acids. The V and J ends lost 4 bases and 3 bases respectively, with 16 bases between them. The CDR3 DNA sequence: TGCGCCAGCAGCCTAGGGGGTTCTATGCACACTGAAGCTTTCTTT. Amino acid sequence: CASSLGGSMHTEAFF.

This clone was recorded a few times. The J gene is TRBJ1-1, the V gene TRBV4-2, with D tentatively TRBD1 (5 bases). CDR1 is LGHNA and CDR2 is YNFKEQ in the germline V gene. V was shortened by 3 bases and J by 5 bases, with 13 bases between the two germline ends. CDR3 length equals 14 residues. Written as DNA, the CDR3 is TGTGCCAGCAGCCAGTTCGGCAGGGAAACTGAAGCTTTCTTT. Encoded protein: CASSQFGRETEAFF.

The table lists this clone with a count of one. The rearrangement joins TRBV4-1 to TRBJ2-2; no firm D call. This CDR3 spans 12 amino acids. Deletions cut 7 bases from V and 5 bases from J, with 8 bases between. The germline CDR1 and CDR2 sequences are MGHRA and YSYEKL. CDR3 sequence reads: CASNSRTGELFF. CDR3 bases: TGCGCCAGCAACTCTAGAACCGGGGAGCTGTTTTTT.

The chain recombines TRBV4-2 with TRBJ2-7; 7 bases fit TRBD1. CDR1 LGHNA and CDR2 YNFKEQ come from the germline V gene. This CDR3 contains 15 residues. V trimming: 1 base; J trimming: 2 bases; junction bases outside the gene matches: 5. CDR3 in DNA: TGTGCCAGCAGCCAAGGTCCGGGACAGACCTACGAGCAGTACTTC. Translation: CASSQGPGQTYEQYF.

The chain carries TRBV7-9 and TRBJ2-1, with TRBD2 matching 8 bases. Germline loops: CDR1 SEHNR, CDR2 FQNEAQ (reference sequence). The CDR3 consists of 13 residues. The ends lost 8 bases at V and 7 bases at J; junction bases unmatched: 7. The CDR3 nucleotides are TGTGCCAGCGGACGGGGGGGCAAGAATGAGCAGTTCTTC. This gives the protein CASGRGGKNEQFF.

The chain has TRBV7-2 and TRBJ1-2, with 7 bases aligning to TRBD1. The CDR3 length is 16 residues. Trimming cost V 5 bases and J 4 bases; bases outside gene matches: 13. Germline V gene data show CDR1 as SGHTA and CDR2 as FQGNSA. As DNA, the CDR3 is TGTGCCAGCAGCGCGACCACCCCGGGACAGCTCTATGGCTACACCTTC. Protein sequence: CASSATTPGQLYGYTF.

The chain has TRBV4-3 and TRBJ2-7; the match to TRBD1 covers 7 bases. The junction had 9 bases not matched to a gene; V was cut back by 4 bases and J by 0 bases. Germline-derived CDR1 and CDR2 are LGHNA and YSLEER. This CDR3 region has 16 residues. The CDR3 is CASSRRQGVSSYEQYF. The CDR3 DNA is TGCGCCAGCAGCCGCCGACAGGGCGTCTCCTCCTACGAGCAGTACTTC.

CDR3: CASSLAGTSGSSHSYEQYF. In nucleotides, the CDR3 is TGTGCCAGCTCACTAGCCGGGACTAGCGGGAGTTCCCACTCCTACGAGCAGTACTTC. This chain connects TRBV18 to TRBJ2-7, with TRBD2 matching over 14 bases. V lost 4 bases, J lost 0 bases, and 11 bases stayed unmatched. The V gene's germline CDR1 is KGHSH and CDR2 LQKENI. The CDR3 is 19 residues long.

This chain connects TRBV9 to TRBJ2-3, with TRBD2 as a possible D gene (5 bases). CDR1 and CDR2 (germline): SGDLS, YYNGEE. The CDR3 extends over 15 amino acids. Trimming took 0 bases from V and 4 from J, leaving 12 bases between them. The CDR3 loop is CASSVGIGVADTQYF. The CDR3, as DNA: TGTGCCAGCAGCGTAGGAATCGGGGTGGCAGATACGCAGTATTTT.

CDR3 DNA sequence: TGTGCCAGTAGCCAGGGACAGGGGTCTTCACCCCTCCACTTT. Translating it yields CASSQGQGSSPLHF. The chain links TRBV19 to TRBJ1-6, with 10 nucleotides matching TRBD1. The germline V gene has CDR1 LNHDA and CDR2 SQIVND (reference sequence). V dropped 6 bases and J dropped 9; count of bases not matched to a gene: 5. The CDR3 spans 14 residues. The full variable domain, with the rest looked up from reference TRBV19 and TRBJ1-6, is DGGITQSPKYLFRKEGQNVTLSCEQNLNHDAMYWYRQDPGQGLRLIYYSQIVNDFQKGDIAEGYSVSREKKESFPLTVTSAQKNPTAFYLCASSQGQGSSPLHFGNGTRLTVT.

The genes are TRBV7-9 and TRBJ1-5; the match to TRBD1 covers 10 bases. V shed 4 bases and J 1 base; nucleotides not matched to a gene: 4. The CDR3 is 16 amino acids. CDR1 is SEHNR and CDR2 is FQNEAQ in the germline V gene (reference sequence). CDR3 amino acids: CASSYGQGESNQPQHF. The DNA of the CDR3 is TGTGCCAGCAGCTACGGACAGGGGGAGAGCAATCAGCCCCAGCATTTT.

The genes are TRBV27 and TRBJ2-5; 8 bases agree with TRBD2. Germline CDR1 MNHEY, CDR2 SMNVEV (reference sequence). After removal of 3 bases from V and 5 bases from J, the junction contained 11 bases not matched to a gene. The CDR3 is 16 residues long. The CDR3 DNA follows: TGTGCCAGCAGTTTCCTCGGGGGACTAGGTGTGGAGACCCAGTACTTC. Translated, it gives CASSFLGGLGVETQYF.

The CDR3 DNA follows: TGTGCCAGTACGGGACAGGGCTACGAGCAGTACTTC. Translation: CASTGQGYEQYF. The V and J genes are TRBV6-1 and TRBJ2-7; 9 bases are shared with TRBD1. J lost 3 bases, V lost 9 bases, and 3 bases had no gene match. Germline CDR1 is MNHNS and CDR2 is SASEGT. This CDR3 has 12 residues.

The chain uses TRBV2 and TRBJ2-3, with D unclear. The CDR3 is 15 residues long. Germline loops: CDR1 SNHLY, CDR2 FYNNEI. V was shortened by 4 bases and J by 2 bases, with 13 bases between the two germline ends. CDR3 in amino acids: CASSVSGSSTDTQYF. As DNA, the CDR3 is TGTGCCAGCAGTGTTTCAGGCTCATCCACAGATACGCAGTATTTT.

The gene calls are TRBV30 and TRBJ1-5; perhaps TRBD1 as D (5 bases). Germline CDR1 is GTSNPN and CDR2 is SVGIG (reference sequence). The V gene lost 2 bases and the J gene lost 1 base, with 6 bases spanning the gap. This CDR3 has 13 amino acids. CDR3 sequence: CAWSRGSNQPQHF. The CDR3 bases are TGTGCCTGGAGTCGGGGGAGCAATCAGCCCCAGCATTTT.

This chain uses TRBV15 with TRBJ1-2; D unclear. V lost 3 bases to trimming and J lost 1 base, with 12 bases between them. This CDR3 is 15 amino acids long. CDR1 and CDR2 (germline): LNHNV, YYDKDF (reference sequence). As DNA, the CDR3 is TGTGCCACCAGCAGTTCCGGGAGAGGTAACTATGGCTACACCTTC. Translating gives CATSSSGRGNYGYTF.

The V and J genes are TRBV6-5 and TRBJ2-7, with TRBD1 matching over 8 bases. The trim removed 0 bases at V and 3 bases at J, leaving 7 bases unmatched. The CDR3 loop spans 16 amino acids. Germline V gives CDR1 MNHEY, CDR2 SVGAGI. The CDR3 sequence is CASSYSLSGTGYEQYF. The CDR3 region has the DNA TGTGCCAGCAGTTACTCGTTGTCAGGGACAGGCTACGAGCAGTACTTC.

V and J are TRBV4-1 and TRBJ2-1; 10 bases are a match to TRBD2. CDR1 and CDR2 (germline): MGHRA, YSYEKL. There are 16 residues in the CDR3. The ends lost 0 bases at V and 8 bases at J; junction bases unmatched: 7. In DNA form, the CDR3 reads TGCGCCAGCAGCCAAGAGCCAGCGGGAGGGCCCTATGAGCAGTTCTTC. It encodes CASSQEPAGGPYEQFF.